A selection of T cell receptor beta chains follows, all from one sample in a study of molecular identifiers for immune sequencing clone quantification. TCRdb reanalysed the PCR reads using MiXCR and keeps one entry per CDR3 protein. This table has roughly 50,000 distinct CDR3 sequences, more than 35% appearing once. The sequenced sample consisted of naive CD8+ T cells from blood, with Jurkat cell RNA spiked in. These receptors originate from a human donor in good health. Some libraries in this study had Jurkat cell RNA spiked in. Both conserved end residues are part of each CDR3. A D gene is named only where the DNA matches it firmly. Expanded clones get a size class; other rows say once, few or many, or leave the size out.

d_call clone_size j_call v_call cdr3_aa cdr3_nt
TRBD1 . TRBJ2-3 TRBV5-8 CASSTGTGIPDTQYF TGTGCCAGCAGTACCGGGACAGGGATCCCAGATACGCAGTATTTT
TRBD2 . TRBJ2-1 TRBV7-2 CASSRGGLYNEQFF TGTGCCAGCAGCCGGGGGGGGCTATACAATGAGCAGTTCTTC
. . TRBJ2-1 TRBV15 CATSAVFRDNEQFF TGTGCCACCAGCGCTGTGTTCCGCGACAATGAGCAGTTCTTC
. few TRBJ1-1 TRBV4-3 CASSLLTGGVWMNTEAFF TGCGCCAGCAGCTTACTTACCGGGGGGGTTTGGATGAACACTGAAGCTTTCTTT
TRBD1 few TRBJ2-5 TRBV24-1 CATSDWLTGEQETQYF TGTGCCACCAGTGATTGGCTGACAGGGGAACAAGAGACCCAGTACTTC
. . TRBJ1-5 TRBV7-2 CASSPGHTVGQPQHF TGTGCCAGCAGCCCAGGACATACGGTAGGACAGCCCCAGCATTTT
. many TRBJ2-1 TRBV11-2 CASSPTVSSYNEQFF TGTGCCAGCAGCCCCACGGTAAGCTCCTACAATGAGCAGTTCTTC
. . TRBJ2-7 TRBV25-1 CASSEGATPEQYF TGTGCCAGCAGTGAAGGGGCTACTCCCGAGCAGTACTTC
TRBD2 . TRBJ2-7 TRBV3-1 CASSQIAGGPPAEQYF TGTGCCAGCAGCCAAATAGCGGGTGGCCCCCCGGCTGAGCAGTACTTC
. many TRBJ2-4 TRBV2 CASSETGRAVKNIQYF TGTGCCAGCAGTGAAACCGGCAGGGCGGTCAAAAACATTCAGTACTTC